This TCR beta chain was identified in a study of blood T cells in healthy people across ages. Turning to this clonotype: Compared with germline, one end of the junction differs, possibly owing to a read error.

Next came a second PCR, run for about 6 to 12 cycles, which used a sample-barcoded 5' primer along with a J-beta primer mix. TCRdb reprocessed the 5' RACE reads with MiXCR, giving one entry per CDR3 protein. The table shows around 1,000,000 distinct CDR3 sequences, with 35% to 40% occurring only once. Germline V gene data show CDR1 as MNHEY and CDR2 as SVGEGT. This CDR3 has 11 residues. Sequenced sample: blood. The sequence derives from a man between 18 and 29 years old in good health. This sequence joins TRBV6-2 or TRBV6-3 and TRBJ1-5; 7 nucleotides line up with TRBD1. The CDR3 is CTSSQRQGQHF. The CDR3 nucleotides are TGTACCAGCAGCCAAAGACAGGGCCAGCATTTT.